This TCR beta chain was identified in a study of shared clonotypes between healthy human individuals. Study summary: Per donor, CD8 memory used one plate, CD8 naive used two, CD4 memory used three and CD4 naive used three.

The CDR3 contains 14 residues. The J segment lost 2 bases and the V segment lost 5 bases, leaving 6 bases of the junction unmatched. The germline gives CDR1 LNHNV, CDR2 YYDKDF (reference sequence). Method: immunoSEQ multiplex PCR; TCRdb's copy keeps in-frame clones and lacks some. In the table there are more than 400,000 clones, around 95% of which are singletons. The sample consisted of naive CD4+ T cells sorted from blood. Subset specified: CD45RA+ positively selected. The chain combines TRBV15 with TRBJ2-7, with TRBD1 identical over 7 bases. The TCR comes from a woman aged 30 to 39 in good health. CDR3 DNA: TGTGCCACCAGCGCAACTGGACAGGCCTACGAGCAGTACTTC. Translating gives CATSATGQAYEQYF.